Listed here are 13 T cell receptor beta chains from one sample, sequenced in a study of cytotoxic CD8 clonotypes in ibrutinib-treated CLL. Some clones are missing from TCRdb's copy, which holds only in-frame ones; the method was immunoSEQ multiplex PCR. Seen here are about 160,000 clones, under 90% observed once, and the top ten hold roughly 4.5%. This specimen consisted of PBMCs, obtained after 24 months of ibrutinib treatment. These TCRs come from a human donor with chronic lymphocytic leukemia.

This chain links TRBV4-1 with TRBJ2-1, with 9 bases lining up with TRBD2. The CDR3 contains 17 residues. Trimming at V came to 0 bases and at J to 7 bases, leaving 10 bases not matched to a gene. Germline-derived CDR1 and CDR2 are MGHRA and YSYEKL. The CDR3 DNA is TGCGCCAGCAGCCAAGAAAGGCGAAGCGGGGGGATAAATGAGCAGTTCTTC. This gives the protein CASSQERRSGGINEQFF.

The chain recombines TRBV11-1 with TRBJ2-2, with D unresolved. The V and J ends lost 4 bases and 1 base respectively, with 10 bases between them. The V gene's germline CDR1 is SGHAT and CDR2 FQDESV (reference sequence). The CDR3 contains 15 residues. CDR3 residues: CASSSLPGNTGELFF. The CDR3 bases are TGTGCCAGCAGCTCCCTCCCCGGGAACACCGGGGAGCTGTTTTTT.

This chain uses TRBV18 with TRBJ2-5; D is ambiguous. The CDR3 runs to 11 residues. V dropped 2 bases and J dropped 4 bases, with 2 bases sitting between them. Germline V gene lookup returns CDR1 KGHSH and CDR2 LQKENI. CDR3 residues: CASSPLETQYF. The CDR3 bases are TGTGCCAGCTCACCATTAGAGACCCAGTACTTC.

Here the CDR3 reads CASSFSLAGEQFF. The CDR3 nucleotides read TGTGCCAGCAGCTTCTCCCTAGCAGGTGAGCAGTTCTTC. V gene TRBV7-2 combines with J gene TRBJ2-1; D may be TRBD2 (5 bases). There are 13 residues in the CDR3. Germline V CDR1 and CDR2: SGHTA, FQGNSA. With 3 bases removed from V and 9 bases from J, the gap between germline ends came to 12 bases.

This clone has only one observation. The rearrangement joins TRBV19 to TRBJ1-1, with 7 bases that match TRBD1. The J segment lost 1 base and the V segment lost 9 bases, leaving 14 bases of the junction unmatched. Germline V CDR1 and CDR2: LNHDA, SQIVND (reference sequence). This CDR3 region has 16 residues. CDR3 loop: CASNLGRGQSNTEAFF. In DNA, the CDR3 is TGTGCCAGCAATCTGGGCCGGGGACAGTCGAACACTGAAGCTTTCTTT.

CDR3 sequence (DNA): TGTGCCACCAGCAGAGAAACCGACAGGGAGAATCAGCCCCAGCATTTT. This translates into CATSRETDRENQPQHF. J is TRBJ1-5 and V is TRBV15, with 7 bases matching TRBD1. Germline V gene lookup returns CDR1 LNHNV and CDR2 YYDKDF (reference sequence). The CDR3 consists of 16 residues. V was pared by 0 bases and J by 4 bases, with 6 bases of the junction left unmatched.

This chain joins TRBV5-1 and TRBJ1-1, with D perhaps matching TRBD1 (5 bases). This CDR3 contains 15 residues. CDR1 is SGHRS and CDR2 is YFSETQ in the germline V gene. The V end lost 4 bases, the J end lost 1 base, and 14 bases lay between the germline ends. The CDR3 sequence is CASSPGGSKNTEAFF. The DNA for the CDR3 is TGCGCCAGCAGCCCCGGGGGTAGTAAGAACACTGAAGCTTTCTTT.

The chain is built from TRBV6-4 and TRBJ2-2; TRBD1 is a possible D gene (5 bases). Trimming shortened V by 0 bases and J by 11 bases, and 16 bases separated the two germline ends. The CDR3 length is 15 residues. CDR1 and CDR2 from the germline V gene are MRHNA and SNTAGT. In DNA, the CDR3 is TGTGCCAGCAGTGACTCGCCAGGGTACCGTGTAGAGCTGTTTTTT. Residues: CASSDSPGYRVELFF.

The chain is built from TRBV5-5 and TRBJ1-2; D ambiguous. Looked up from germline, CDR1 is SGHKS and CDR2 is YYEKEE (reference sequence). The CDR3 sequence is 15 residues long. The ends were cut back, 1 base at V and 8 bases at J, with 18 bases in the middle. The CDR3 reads CASSLTVVIWEGYTF. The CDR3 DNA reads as TGTGCCAGCAGCTTGACGGTGGTTATTTGGGAGGGCTACACCTTC.

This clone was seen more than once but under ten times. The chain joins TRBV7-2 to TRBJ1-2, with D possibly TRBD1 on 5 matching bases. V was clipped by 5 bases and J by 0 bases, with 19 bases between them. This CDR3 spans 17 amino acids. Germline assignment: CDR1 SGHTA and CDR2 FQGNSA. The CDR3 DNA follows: TGTGCCAGCAGCGGGGGACTAGTGGCAGGAACTAACTATGGCTACACCTTC. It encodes CASSGGLVAGTNYGYTF. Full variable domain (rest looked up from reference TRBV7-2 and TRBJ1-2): GAGVSQSPSNKVTEKGKDVELRCDPISGHTALYWYRQSLGQGLEFLIYFQGNSAPDKSGLPSDRFSAERTGGSVSTLTIQRTQQEDSAVYLCASSGGLVAGTNYGYTFGSGTRLTVV.

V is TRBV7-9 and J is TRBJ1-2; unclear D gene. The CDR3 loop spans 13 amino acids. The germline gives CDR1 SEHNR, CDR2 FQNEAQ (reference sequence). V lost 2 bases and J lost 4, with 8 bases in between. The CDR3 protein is CASSLQAGYGYTF. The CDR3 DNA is TGTGCCAGCAGCTTACAGGCTGGCTATGGCTACACCTTC. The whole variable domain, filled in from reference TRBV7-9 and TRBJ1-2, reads DTGVSQNPRHKITKRGQNVTFRCDPISEHNRLYWYRQTLGQGPEFLTYFQNEAQLEKSRLLSDRFSAERPKGSFSTLEIQRTEQGDSAMYLCASSLQAGYGYTFGSGTRLTVV.

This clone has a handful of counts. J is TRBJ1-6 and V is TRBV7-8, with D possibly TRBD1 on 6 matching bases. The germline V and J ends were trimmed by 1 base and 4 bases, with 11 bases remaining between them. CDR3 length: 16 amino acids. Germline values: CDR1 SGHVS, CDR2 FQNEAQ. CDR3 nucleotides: TGTGCCAGCAGCTTAGTAGGACAGAGTTATAATTCACCCCTCCACTTT. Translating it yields CASSLVGQSYNSPLHF.

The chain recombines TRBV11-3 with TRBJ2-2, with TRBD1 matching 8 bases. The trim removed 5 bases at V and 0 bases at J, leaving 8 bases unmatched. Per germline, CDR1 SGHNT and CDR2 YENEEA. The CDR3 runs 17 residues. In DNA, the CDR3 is TGTGCCAGCAGCGGGGGGACAGGACTAACGAACACCGGGGAGCTGTTTTTT. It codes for CASSGGTGLTNTGELFF.